Reported below is one TCR beta chain. Its target is not known. The data were produced by immunoSEQ multiplex PCR, yet TCRdb's version contains in-frame clones alone and is incomplete. The sample contains more than 85,000 clones, around three quarters of which appear only once. The data were obtained in a study of Ad26.COV2.S vaccination and SARS-CoV-2 variants. Study conclusions and caveats: Responses of T cells in total may have been underestimated by the TCR breadth and depth analyses. Following vaccination, spike-specific CD8+ and CD4+ T cell responses reportedly exhibited substantial breadth. Measurement of non-spike TCR breadth gave similar results in vaccine and placebo recipients. Vaccinees displayed broader spike-specific TCR repertoires than placebo recipients.

The receptor's source is a human donor who had recovered from COVID-19. Sample: peripheral blood, taken after recovery from COVID-19.

CDR3 protein: CSVETPPRGYGYTF. DNA for the CDR3: TGCAGCGTTGAAACCCCCCCCCGGGGCTATGGCTACACCTTC. V is TRBV29-1 and J is TRBJ1-2; D is unresolved. CDR1 is SQVTM and CDR2 is ANQGSEA in the germline V gene. CDR3 length: 14 residues. Trimming took off 2 bases at V and 4 bases at J, with 14 bases between the two ends.